This T cell receptor (beta chain) stems from a study of T-cell reconstitution after alpha-beta-depleted transplantation in children. This clonotype has just a few counts. No antigen is known for it. The authors prepared the TCRbeta library with unique molecular identifiers. TCRdb reprocessed the PCR reads via MiXCR and lists one record per CDR3 protein. The data show about 98,000 distinct CDR3 sequences, about 22% seen once. Findings of the study overall: Most T-cell counts and diversity one year after the transplant came from T cells that were newly produced. Several hundred rapidly expanded clones from non-depleted graft cells reportedly supplied alpha-beta T cells about two months post-transplant.

V dropped 7 bases and J dropped 5; count of bases not matched to a gene: 10. From germline, CDR1 is DFQATT and CDR2 SNEGSKA (reference sequence). The CDR3 loop spans 14 amino acids. The chain employs TRBV20-1 and TRBJ2-1, with 8 bases that match TRBD2. The sequences come from PBMCs, collected before TCRalphabeta/CD19-depleted stem cell transplant. This clonotype was sampled from a boy aged 2 to 10 with acute lymphoblastic leukemia, due to receive a stem cell transplant. Here the CDR3 DNA reads TGCAGTGTTGTTACTAGCGGAGGAGACAATGAGCAGTTCTTC. Translated: CSVVTSGGDNEQFF.